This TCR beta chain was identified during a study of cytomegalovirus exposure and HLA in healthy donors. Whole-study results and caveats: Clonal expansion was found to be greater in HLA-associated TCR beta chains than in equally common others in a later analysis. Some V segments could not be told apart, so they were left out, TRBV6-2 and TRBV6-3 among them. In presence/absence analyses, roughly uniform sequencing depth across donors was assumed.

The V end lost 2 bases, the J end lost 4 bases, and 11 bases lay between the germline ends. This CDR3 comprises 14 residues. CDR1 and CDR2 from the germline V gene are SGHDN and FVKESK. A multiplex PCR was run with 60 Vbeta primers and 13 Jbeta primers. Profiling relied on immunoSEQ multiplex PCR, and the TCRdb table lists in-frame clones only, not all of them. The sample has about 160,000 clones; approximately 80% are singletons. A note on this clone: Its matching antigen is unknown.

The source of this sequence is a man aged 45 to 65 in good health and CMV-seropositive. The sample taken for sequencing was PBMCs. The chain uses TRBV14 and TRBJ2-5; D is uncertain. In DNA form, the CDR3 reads TGTGCCAGCAGCCAAACGTCGGTACGAGAGACCCAGTACTTC. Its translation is CASSQTSVRETQYF.